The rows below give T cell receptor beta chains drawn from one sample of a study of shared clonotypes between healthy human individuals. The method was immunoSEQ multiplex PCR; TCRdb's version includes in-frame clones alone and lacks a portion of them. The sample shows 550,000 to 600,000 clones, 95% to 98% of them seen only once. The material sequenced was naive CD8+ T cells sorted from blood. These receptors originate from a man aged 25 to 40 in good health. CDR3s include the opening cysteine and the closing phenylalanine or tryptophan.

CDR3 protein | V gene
CASSQGLVKTQYF | TRBV4-1
CASSQEGLGGMDIMGEAFF | TRBV4-1
CSGGPRSREDNEQFF | TRBV29-1
CASSLGRGARYGYTF | TRBV7-8
CASSFFSGELFF | TRBV11-3
CASSQRLAGGSLYNEQFF | TRBV4-3
CASSFWDRTKEKLFF | TRBV7-9
CASSQILQGSTDTQYF | TRBV11-2
CAWSVRRTNEKLFF | TRBV30
CASSAASSYNEQFF | TRBV2
CASSEHLSSGANVLTF | TRBV6-1
CASSPWDRPYEQYF | TRBV11-2
CASSSRGVNQPQHF | TRBV28
CASSFRTSQNYNEQFF | TRBV5-1
CASSFPWRGNTEAFF | TRBV28
CASSPRDSGETQYF | TRBV11-3
CASSEMADYGYTF | TRBV10-2
CASTPTGGGKTQYF | TRBV28
CASSQDVGADIGQFF | TRBV4-3
CASSTRPPHNEQFF | TRBV6-5
CASLGWENEQFF | TRBV7-9
CASSSLDPTLGGYTF | TRBV7-9
CASSSEGPYNEQFF | TRBV18
CSVPPRMGMDYGYTF | TRBV29-1
CASSLEIAVTDTQYF | TRBV11-2
CASSSWGPGAHYEQYF | TRBV5-1
CASSLWDSTMNTEAFF | TRBV5-1
CASSLGQGISYEQYF | TRBV5-1
CASSSIRNEQFF | TRBV27
CASRRGAQRTEAFF | TRBV11-2
CASSYGTGGAYEQYF | TRBV6-5
CASSSSSGETQYF | TRBV7-6
CATTIAGAGEQYF | TRBV15
CASSVENTEAFF | TRBV5-5
CASSLVRASARLGDEQFF | TRBV11-2
CASSIKTGMANTGELFF | TRBV5-1
CASSQGLAGAYEQYF | TRBV4-1
CASSPRTGVTNYGYTF | TRBV9
CASSETRTGRSNEQFF | TRBV10-1
CASSQGRRVHQPQHF | TRBV6-5
CASSQNRIEQYF | TRBV4-1
CASSSLAGGDEQFF | TRBV27
CASRGKSYEQYF | TRBV7-9
CASSMGNEQFF | TRBV2
CSARTGGGYTF | TRBV20-1